The sequence of this T cell receptor beta chain was determined in a study of cytomegalovirus exposure and HLA in healthy donors. Looking at the study overall: The same platform was used for the roughly 120 validation repertoires and the roughly 720 first-cohort repertoires, a later analysis reported. Findings and caveats of the study: Researchers counted approximately 160 TCR beta chains as cytomegalovirus-associated.

This clone was seen repeatedly, ten times or more. Its antigen is not known. Data came from immunoSEQ multiplex PCR; TCRdb stores just in-frame clones and leaves some out. The sample includes hundreds of thousands of clones, more than 75% of them seen just once. This CDR3 contains 15 residues. Trimming took 2 bases from V and 4 from J, leaving 14 bases between them. Germline V gives CDR1 MDHEN, CDR2 SYDVKM. The TCR originated in a man between 18 and 35 years old in good health and CMV-seronegative. Sequencing used PBMCs. The V call is TRBV28, the J call TRBJ1-1; no clear D. This CDR3 reads CASSLRYGIGTEAFF. DNA of the CDR3: TGTGCCAGCAGTTTACGTTACGGGATAGGCACTGAAGCTTTCTTT.